This record covers a single T cell receptor (beta chain). This clone appeared once. No antigen is known for it. Per-base qualities were not stored, and no clone one base away is much larger. These data originate in a study of blood T cell repertoires in COVID-19 (dated by TCRdb to the early 2020s). General notes on the study: Samples from collaborators originated in the United States, Italy and Spain and spanned both the acute and convalescent phases of COVID-19. The material from the prospective study consisted of cDNA or gDNA derived from T cells, B-cell-depleted T cells, or PBMCs. Deeply sampled blood TCRbeta repertoires from subjects exposed to, actively infected with, or recovered from COVID-19 were included in the dataset. The repertoires were made available in a free public database intended to serve as a resource for research on the immune response to SARS-CoV-2. The samples were drawn from the first 160 participants of the ongoing ImmuneRACE study and from more than 1,000 subjects provided by 6 global collaborators. The sample metadata nearly always contained a de-identified subject ID, COVID-19 status, age in years and sex. Where available, HLA class I and class II types were taken from metadata supplied by the sample provider and were not determined by assay-based typing.

Overall results and qualifications from the work: The amount of clinical and demographic metadata varied by source and participant and was provided uncurated.

The CDR1 and CDR2 encoded by the germline V gene are SGHAT and FQNNGV. Trimmed from V: 4 bases; trimmed from J: 4 bases; junction bases lacking a gene match: 6. The CDR3 runs 15 residues from the cysteine to the phenylalanine. Of the read, only the CDR3 DNA is kept; its 45 bases are in frame from base 1. The immunoSEQ Assay, a bias-controlled multiplex PCR, was used to amplify TCRbeta CDR3 regions from genomic DNA. The paper's processing steps were these. The number of nucleated cells in each sample was estimated by amplification of reference gene primers within the assay. Sequence reads were collapsed and filtered to measure the absolute abundance of every unique TCRbeta CDR3 rearrangement. For each sample, productive Simpson clonality was calculated by taking the square root of Simpson's diversity index across productive rearrangements. The source is immuneACCESS, and TCRdb retained only in-frame sequences with V and J called. Part of the clones is not carried over; for the studies checked, unresolved V genes explain less than half of this, and the remainder is unexplained. That table supplies the V and J calls and clone size; D and trimming were determined from the DNA. The sample data list about 250,000 clones, and 87% of these were observed just once. The biggest ten clones account for 3% to 3.5% of the sample.

The collaborating institutions used their own protocols to collect whole blood in K2EDTA tubes. For TCRbeta analysis, collaborator samples were shipped as frozen whole blood, as isolated PBMCs, or as DNA extracted from either sample type. The chain is assembled from TRBV11-2 and TRBJ2-3; the junction holds 9 bases that match TRBD1. The sample was peripheral blood. The TCR sequence derives from a man between 18 and 35 years old with active or convalescent COVID-19. The CDR3 region: CASSSRQGESDTQYF. The nucleotide sequence reads TGTGCCAGCAGCTCGAGACAGGGGGAATCAGATACGCAGTATTTT.